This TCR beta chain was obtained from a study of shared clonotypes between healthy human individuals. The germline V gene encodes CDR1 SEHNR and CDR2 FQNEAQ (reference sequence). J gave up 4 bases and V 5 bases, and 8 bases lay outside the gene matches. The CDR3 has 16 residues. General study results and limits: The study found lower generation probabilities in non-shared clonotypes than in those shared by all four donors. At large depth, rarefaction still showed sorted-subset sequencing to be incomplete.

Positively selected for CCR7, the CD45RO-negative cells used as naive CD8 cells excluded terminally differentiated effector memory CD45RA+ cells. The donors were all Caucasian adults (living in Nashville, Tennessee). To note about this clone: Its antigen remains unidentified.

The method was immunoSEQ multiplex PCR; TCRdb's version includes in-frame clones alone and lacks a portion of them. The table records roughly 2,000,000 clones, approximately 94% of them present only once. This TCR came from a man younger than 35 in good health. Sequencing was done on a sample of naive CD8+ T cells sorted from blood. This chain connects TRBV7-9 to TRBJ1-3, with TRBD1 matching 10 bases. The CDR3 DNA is TGTGCCAGCAGCCCCCCGACAGGGGGCGCAGGAAACACCATATATTTT. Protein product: CASSPPTGGAGNTIYF.